Below are 29 T cell receptor beta chains sequenced from a single sample in a study of T-cell reconstitution after alpha-beta-depleted transplantation in children. The TCRbeta library incorporated unique molecular identifiers. TCRdb reprocessed the PCR reads via MiXCR and lists one record per CDR3 protein. Of about 600,000 distinct CDR3 sequences listed, under 12% were seen once; the top ten hold about 4%. The specimen was PBMCs from the stem cell graft donor, collected from the stem cell graft. The receptor source for this set is a human donor who donated a stem cell graft to a child with acute myeloid leukemia.

The chain employs TRBV20-1 and TRBJ2-5; the D gene is possibly TRBD1 (6 bases). The V end was cut by 6 bases, the J end by 2 bases, with 19 bases between. Germline lookup yields CDR1 DFQATT and CDR2 SNEGSKA (reference sequence). The CDR3 is 15 amino acids. DNA for the CDR3: TGCAGTGCCACCCCCTGGGGGCTAATTCAAGAGACCCAGTACTTC. Its translation: CSATPWGLIQETQYF.

This clonotype occurred a few times. The chain employs TRBV5-1 and TRBJ1-4, with D unclear. V lost 0 bases to trimming and J lost 8 bases, with 11 bases between them. Germline values: CDR1 SGHRS, CDR2 YFSETQ. This CDR3 contains 14 residues. CDR3 amino acids: CASSLEGFKEKLFF. The CDR3 DNA reads TGCGCCAGCAGCTTGGAAGGGTTTAAAGAAAAACTGTTTTTT.

This clonotype was seen more than once but under ten times. V gene TRBV10-3 combines with J gene TRBJ2-5, with D possibly TRBD1 on 6 matching bases. Germline lookup yields CDR1 ENHRY and CDR2 SYGVKD. V shed 3 bases and J shed 3 bases, with 14 bases lying between them. CDR3 length: 15 residues. CDR3 amino acids: CAISDLGQGKETQYF. In DNA form, the CDR3 reads TGTGCCATCAGTGATCTGGGTCAGGGGAAAGAGACCCAGTACTTC.

Only a few counts were recorded for this clonotype. The rearrangement joins TRBV7-3 to TRBJ2-2; 10 positions match TRBD2. This CDR3 comprises 18 residues. Germline assignment: CDR1 SGHTA and CDR2 FQGTGA. Trimming removed 3 bases from V and 4 bases from J; junction bases left unmatched: 11. The CDR3: CASSFQRLAGPLTGELFF. CDR3 in DNA: TGTGCCAGCAGCTTTCAGCGACTAGCGGGTCCCCTCACCGGGGAGCTGTTTTTT.

Written as DNA, the CDR3 is TGCAGTGCTAGGCACGCCGGGGCGGGGGGAGGCAATGAGCAGTTCTTC. Its translation: CSARHAGAGGGNEQFF. The chain carries TRBV20-1 and TRBJ2-1, with TRBD2 identical over 8 bases. V lost 3 bases, J lost 6 bases, and 13 bases stayed unmatched. CDR1 and CDR2 from the germline V gene are DFQATT and SNEGSKA (reference sequence). CDR3 length: 16 amino acids.

This chain joins TRBV27 and TRBJ1-1; TRBD1 aligns across 10 bases. Looked up from germline, CDR1 is MNHEY and CDR2 is SMNVEV (reference sequence). Trimming at V came to 4 bases and at J to 4 bases, leaving 9 bases not matched to a gene. The CDR3 consists of 16 residues. CDR3 in DNA: TGTGCCAGCAGTTCATGGACAGGGGGGGGGCGCACTGAAGCTTTCTTT. Its protein product is CASSSWTGGGRTEAFF.

This clonotype was seen repeatedly, ten times or more. The V gene is TRBV5-1, the J gene TRBJ2-3, with 7 bases identical to TRBD2. This CDR3 region has 17 residues. The V gene's germline CDR1 is SGHRS and CDR2 YFSETQ. Trimming at V came to 3 bases and at J to 5 bases, leaving 15 bases not matched to a gene. CDR3 sequence: CASSSIQTSGTRDTQYF. CDR3 bases: TGCGCCAGCAGCTCCATTCAAACCAGCGGGACCAGAGATACGCAGTATTTT.

This clonotype came up many times. The chain joins TRBV20-1 to TRBJ2-7; 9 bases are a match to TRBD1. After removal of 4 bases from V and 7 bases from J, the junction contained 17 bases not matched to a gene. The germline CDR1 and CDR2 sequences are DFQATT and SNEGSKA (reference sequence). This CDR3 is built from 16 residues. The CDR3 DNA follows: TGCAGTGCTACACAACGGGACAGGGCTATAACGGCGGAGCAGTACTTC. It is translated as CSATQRDRAITAEQYF.

The chain links TRBV2 to TRBJ2-3; D unresolved. The CDR3 is 13 residues long. The germline V gene has CDR1 SNHLY and CDR2 FYNNEI. The V and J ends lost 8 bases and 2 bases respectively, with 11 bases between them. DNA of the CDR3: TGTGCCAGCTCTGGCAGAACCACAGATACGCAGTATTTT. As protein: CASSGRTTDTQYF.

The genes are TRBV10-3 and TRBJ1-1; D may be TRBD1 (6 bases). V lost 0 bases and J lost 2, with 10 bases in between. Germline V gene sequence: CDR1 ENHRY, CDR2 SYGVKD. This CDR3 region has 15 residues. CDR3 protein: CAISESQGINTEAFF. Here the CDR3 DNA reads TGTGCCATCAGTGAGTCTCAGGGGATCAACACTGAAGCTTTCTTT.

This chain joins TRBV12-3 or TRBV12-4 and TRBJ2-2, with 15 bases identical to TRBD2. V lost 6 bases and J lost 4; bases outside the gene matches: 9. The CDR3 loop spans 18 amino acids. CDR3 loop: CASSPRTSGRAGTGELFF. The CDR3 coding sequence is TGTGCCAGCAGCCCTAGGACTAGCGGGAGGGCCGGCACCGGGGAGCTGTTTTTT.

The sample holds a few counts of this clonotype. The genes are TRBV30 and TRBJ1-2; no firm D call. From germline, CDR1 is GTSNPN and CDR2 SVGIG (reference sequence). Trimming stripped 2 bases from V and 10 bases from J, with 2 bases between. CDR3 length: 8 residues. The CDR3 is CAWSFYTF. CDR3 nucleotide sequence: TGTGCCTGGAGTTTCTACACCTTC. The full variable domain, in which reference TRBV30 and TRBJ1-2 provide the parts outside the CDR3, is SQTIHQWPATLVQPVGSPLSLECTVEGTSNPNLYWYRQAAGRGLQLLFYSVGIGQISSEVPQNLSASRPQDRQFILSSKKLLLSDSGFYLCAWSFYTFGSGTRLTVV.

The chain has TRBV5-1 and TRBJ2-7; TRBD1 is a possible D gene (6 bases). The CDR3 is made up of 15 amino acids. Germline V gene lookup returns CDR1 SGHRS and CDR2 YFSETQ. V lost 0 bases and J lost 3, with 13 bases in between. The CDR3 DNA sequence: TGCGCCAGCAGCTTGGCCAGCGGACAGATCTACGAGCAGTACTTC. Residues: CASSLASGQIYEQYF.

The rearrangement joins TRBV29-1 to TRBJ2-1, with TRBD1 as a possible D gene (5 bases). CDR1 and CDR2 from the germline V gene are SQVTM and ANQGSEA. This CDR3 has 16 amino acids. V lost 1 base and J lost 3, with 16 bases in between. CDR3 in DNA: TGCAGCGTTGAAGGAAAAAGACAGACCCTCTACAATGAGCAGTTCTTC. Amino acid sequence: CSVEGKRQTLYNEQFF.

This chain connects TRBV28 to TRBJ2-7; 7 positions match TRBD2. Trimming removed 7 bases from V and 0 bases from J; junction bases left unmatched: 3. The germline V gene encodes CDR1 MDHEN and CDR2 SYDVKM. The CDR3 is made up of 13 amino acids. The CDR3 bases are TGTGCCAGCAAAACTAGCGCCTCCTACGAGCAGTACTTC. Translation: CASKTSASYEQYF.

In its sample, this clonotype was seen a few times. The chain has TRBV20-1 and TRBJ2-3; TRBD1 aligns across 9 bases. Germline values: CDR1 DFQATT, CDR2 SNEGSKA (reference sequence). J lost 4 bases, V lost 0 bases, and 5 bases had no gene match. CDR3 length: 15 residues. The DNA for the CDR3 is TGCAGTGCTAGAGAGCGGGACAGGGTACCAGATACGCAGTATTTT. Protein sequence: CSARERDRVPDTQYF.

This clonotype occurred many times. The chain joins TRBV9 to TRBJ2-7; D unresolved. The V gene lost 0 bases and the J gene lost 0 bases, with 7 bases spanning the gap. Germline CDR1 reads SGDLS; CDR2 reads YYNGEE. This CDR3 has 14 residues. CDR3 region: CASSVDSLSYEQYF. The CDR3, as DNA: TGTGCCAGCAGCGTAGACAGCCTCTCCTACGAGCAGTACTTC.

This clonotype was detected only a few times. The gene calls are TRBV5-1 and TRBJ2-7, with a possible D match to TRBD2 (6 bases). The ends were cut back, 3 bases at V and 2 bases at J, with 12 bases in the middle. The CDR3 loop spans 14 amino acids. Germline V gene lookup returns CDR1 SGHRS and CDR2 YFSETQ. In nucleotides, the CDR3 is TGCGCCAGCAGCTCGGGACCGGGAGCCTACGAGCAGTACTTC. As protein: CASSSGPGAYEQYF.

This clonotype appeared a few times. V is TRBV28 and J is TRBJ1-1; 7 nucleotides line up with TRBD1. The CDR3 spans 16 residues. V was clipped by 4 bases and J by 7 bases; unmatched bases: 15. From germline, CDR1 is MDHEN and CDR2 SYDVKM. CDR3: CASSSQTGLPPNEAFF. The CDR3, as DNA: TGTGCCAGCAGTTCCCAGACAGGGCTCCCGCCCAATGAAGCTTTCTTT. The variable domain in full, with the rest retrieved from reference TRBV28 and TRBJ1-1, is DVKVTQSSRYLVKRTGEKVFLECVQDMDHENMFWYRQDPGLGLRLIYFSYDVKMKEKGDIPEGYSVSREKKERFSLILESASTNQTSMYLCASSSQTGLPPNEAFFGQGTRLTVV.

V and J are TRBV12-3 or TRBV12-4 and TRBJ2-7, with unresolved D. The germline V and J ends were trimmed by 5 bases and 2 bases, with 19 bases remaining between them. The CDR3 contains 16 residues. DNA of the CDR3: TGTGCCAGCAGTCTCGGCGGTCCTTTTACAGCCTACGAGCAGTACTTC. This encodes CASSLGGPFTAYEQYF.

Only a few counts were recorded for this clonotype. The chain is built from TRBV7-2 and TRBJ2-3, with 7 bases that match TRBD2. The germline gives CDR1 SGHTA, CDR2 FQGNSA. The CDR3 is made up of 17 amino acids. V lost 3 bases to trimming and J lost 0 bases; unmatched junction nucleotides: 9. CDR3 loop: CASSLVSSGISTDTQYF. The CDR3 nucleotides read TGTGCCAGCAGCTTGGTTTCGAGCGGGATTAGCACAGATACGCAGTATTTT. Based on the CDR3 plus reference TRBV7-2 and TRBJ2-3, the full variable domain is GAGVSQSPSNKVTEKGKDVELRCDPISGHTALYWYRQSLGQGLEFLIYFQGNSAPDKSGLPSDRFSAERTGGSVSTLTIQRTQQEDSAVYLCASSLVSSGISTDTQYFGPGTRLTVL.

J is TRBJ2-7 and V is TRBV5-1; TRBD1 agrees at 7 bases. The CDR3 covers 15 residues. V gave up 4 bases and J gave up 7 bases; unmatched junction bases: 14. In germline, CDR1 is SGHRS, CDR2 YFSETQ. As DNA, the CDR3 is TGCGCCAGCAGCCTAGAGGAGACAGGGCGTAGGGAGCAGTACTTC. Translated: CASSLEETGRREQYF.

The chain employs TRBV11-1 and TRBJ2-7; possibly TRBD1 for D (5 bases). CDR1 is SGHAT, CDR2 FQDESV, per germline (reference sequence). V was trimmed by 1 base and J by 4 bases, leaving 8 bases between them. This CDR3 is built from 13 residues. CDR3 residues: CASSLGQIYEQYF. In DNA, the CDR3 is TGTGCCAGCAGCTTAGGACAGATATACGAGCAGTACTTC. Based on the CDR3 plus reference TRBV11-1 and TRBJ2-7, the full variable domain is EAEVAQSPRYKITEKSQAVAFWCDPISGHATLYWYRQILGQGPELLVQFQDESVVDDSQLPKDRFSAERLKGVDSTLKIQPAELGDSAMYLCASSLGQIYEQYFGPGTRLTVT.

Concerning this clonotype itself: Compared with germline, one end of the junction differs, possibly owing to a read error. The chain links TRBV2 to TRBJ2-5; D not resolved. Germline CDR1 is SNHLY and CDR2 is FYNNEI. The CDR3 runs 12 residues. The CDR3 reads CANSEHSETQYF. CDR3 coding DNA: TGTGCCAACAGTGAACATTCGGAGACCCAGTACTTC.

This clonotype was picked up many times. V and J are TRBV7-6 and TRBJ2-3; no clear D gene. Germline loops: CDR1 SGHVS, CDR2 FNYEAQ. The CDR3 spans 13 residues. Deletions cut 2 bases from V and 1 base from J, with 4 bases between. CDR3 amino acids: CASSLQGTDTQYF. DNA of the CDR3: TGTGCCAGCAGCTTACAGGGCACAGATACGCAGTATTTT.

This clonotype was detected only a few times. The chain is built from TRBV20-1 and TRBJ2-1, with D perhaps given as TRBD1 or TRBD2 (7 bases each). The V end was cut by 6 bases, the J end by 2 bases, with 17 bases between. This CDR3 contains 15 residues. CDR1 is DFQATT and CDR2 is SNEGSKA in the germline V gene (reference sequence). CDR3 in DNA: TGCAGTGCCCGACAGGGCGGGAGTACCTACAATGAGCAGTTCTTC. As protein: CSARQGGSTYNEQFF.

This clonotype was seen repeatedly, ten times or more. A much larger clone differs by one base, so this may be a read error. CDR3 residues: CASSFTRGRGSAGELFF. In DNA form, the CDR3 reads TGTGCCAGCAGCTTTACTAGGGGGAGGGGAAGCGCCGGGGAGCTGTTTTTT. The chain links TRBV7-3 to TRBJ2-2; tentatively, D is TRBD2 (7 bases). Germline CDR1 and CDR2: SGHTA and FQGTGA. The CDR3 contains 17 residues. Trimming removed 3 bases from V and 6 bases from J, with 20 bases in between. The full variable domain, rest sourced from reference TRBV7-3 and TRBJ2-2, is GAGVSQTPSNKVTEKGKYVELRCDPISGHTALYWYRQSLGQGPEFLIYFQGTGAADDSGLPNDRFFAVRPEGSVSTLKIQRTERGDSAVYLCASSFTRGRGSAGELFFGEGSRLTVL.

In this sample, this clonotype turned up a few times. CDR3 in amino acids: CASSWGMAAFTSGANVLTF. As DNA, the CDR3 is TGCGCCAGCAGCTGGGGGATGGCAGCATTCACCTCCGGGGCCAACGTCCTGACTTTC. The chain combines TRBV5-1 with TRBJ2-6, with D tentatively TRBD1 or TRBD2 (5 bases each). Trimming took 3 bases from V and 4 from J, leaving 23 bases between them. Germline-derived CDR1 and CDR2 are SGHRS and YFSETQ. The CDR3 has 19 residues.

The V gene is TRBV11-2, the J gene TRBJ2-1; D is uncertain. Germline CDR1 is SGHAT and CDR2 is FQNNGV. V was cut by 0 bases and J by 12 bases, with 9 bases left in between. This CDR3 contains 12 residues. The CDR3 DNA reads TGTGCCAGCAGCTTAGATCGGGCTAGGCAGTTCTTC. This sequence encodes CASSLDRARQFF.